The TCR beta chain under discussion was sequenced for a study of glioma-infiltrating T cells after dendritic cell vaccination. Study results and limitations: Few patients contributed both blood and tumor specimens.

TCRB CDR3 was amplified from 2 ug genomic DNA or less. The data were produced by immunoSEQ multiplex PCR, yet TCRdb's version contains in-frame clones alone and is incomplete. The sample holds over 70,000 clones, approximately 80% seen once. As concerns this clone: What it recognizes is unknown.

The J segment lost 3 bases and the V segment lost 3 bases, leaving 4 bases of the junction unmatched. Germline CDR1 and CDR2: MRHNA and SNTAGT. CDR3 length equals 16 residues. The source was blood, collected before dendritic cell vaccination. The TCR was taken from a human donor with glioblastoma. The V and J genes are TRBV6-4 and TRBJ1-4; 10 bases align to TRBD1. CDR3 bases: TGTGCCAGCAGTGAGGGACAGGGGACTGCTAATGAAAAACTGTTTTTT. Protein sequence: CASSEGQGTANEKLFF.